This TCR beta chain was captured in a study of T-cell reconstitution after alpha-beta-depleted transplantation in children. The TCRbeta library incorporated unique molecular identifiers. TCRdb re-called the PCR reads through MiXCR, storing one row per CDR3 protein. The sample carries around 380,000 distinct CDR3 sequences, roughly 11% recorded once. The CDR3 extends over 14 amino acids. The V end lost 6 bases, the J end lost 7 bases, and 16 bases lay between the germline ends. This rearrangement joins TRBV12-3 or TRBV12-4 to TRBJ2-1, with D tentatively TRBD2 (6 bases). The TCR originated in a human donor who donated a stem cell graft to a child with acute myeloid leukemia. The specimen comprised PBMCs from the stem cell graft donor, sampled from the stem cell graft. CDR3 in DNA: TGTGCCAGCAGCCCTGGGATTGGAGGGAATGAGCAGTTCTTC. It codes for CASSPGIGGNEQFF.